The clone carrying this T cell receptor (beta chain) appeared once. The antigen is unknown. The data originate from a study of cytomegalovirus exposure and HLA in healthy donors. General study findings and limits: Reports indicated that the classifier achieved high specificity and sensitivity in diagnosing cytomegalovirus status. Rare sequences made up most TCRs, while some public TCRs were found in many donors.

The CDR3 has 15 residues. With 4 bases removed from V and 0 bases from J, the gap between germline ends came to 10 bases. Per the germline V gene, CDR1 is MDHEN and CDR2 is SYDVKM. The validation cohort, a group of around 120 subjects, included the donors and was separate from the roughly 600-subject first cohort. Generated by immunoSEQ multiplex PCR, the TCRdb table keeps only in-frame clones and is missing some. The sample records some 60,000 clones, approximately 96% being singletons. This clonotype was obtained from a man younger than 35 in good health and CMV-seronegative. V usage is TRBV28 and J usage is TRBJ2-1; TRBD2 is a possible D gene (6 bases). Sample: PBMCs. CDR3 region: CASSYGTPSYNEQFF. Here the CDR3 DNA reads TGTGCCAGCAGTTATGGGACTCCCTCCTACAATGAGCAGTTCTTC.